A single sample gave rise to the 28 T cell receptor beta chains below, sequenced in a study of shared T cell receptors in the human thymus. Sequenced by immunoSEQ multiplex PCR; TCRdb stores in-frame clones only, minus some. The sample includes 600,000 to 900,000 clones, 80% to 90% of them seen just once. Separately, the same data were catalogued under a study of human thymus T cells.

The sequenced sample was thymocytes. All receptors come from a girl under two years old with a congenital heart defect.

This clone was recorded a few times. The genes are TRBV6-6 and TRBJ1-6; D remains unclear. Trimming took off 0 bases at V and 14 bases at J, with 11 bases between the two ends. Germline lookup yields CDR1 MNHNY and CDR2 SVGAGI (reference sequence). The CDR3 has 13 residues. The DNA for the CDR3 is TGTGCCAGCAGTTACTCGATTCGGGAAGCCCTCCACTTT. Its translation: CASSYSIREALHF.

CDR3 bases: TGTGCCAGCAGCGCCGAGGCCGAAGCCTATAATTCACCCCTCCACTTT. Translated, it gives CASSAEAEAYNSPLHF. The genes are TRBV9 and TRBJ1-6; D gene uncertain. CDR3 length: 16 amino acids. CDR1 SGDLS and CDR2 YYNGEE come from the germline V gene. V lost 3 bases and J lost 2, with 12 bases in between.

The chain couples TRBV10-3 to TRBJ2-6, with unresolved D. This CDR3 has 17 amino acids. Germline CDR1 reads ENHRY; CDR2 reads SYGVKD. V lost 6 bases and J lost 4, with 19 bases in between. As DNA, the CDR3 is TGTGCCATCAGCCCCCCACCCCTAACCGGGGGGGCCAACGTCCTGACTTTC. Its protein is CAISPPPLTGGANVLTF.

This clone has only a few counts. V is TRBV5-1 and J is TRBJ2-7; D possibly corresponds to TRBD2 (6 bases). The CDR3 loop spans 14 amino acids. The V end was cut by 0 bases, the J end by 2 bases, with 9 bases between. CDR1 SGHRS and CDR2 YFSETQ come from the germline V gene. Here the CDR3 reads CASSLAGGTYEQYF. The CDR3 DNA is TGCGCCAGCAGCTTGGCAGGAGGGACCTACGAGCAGTACTTC.

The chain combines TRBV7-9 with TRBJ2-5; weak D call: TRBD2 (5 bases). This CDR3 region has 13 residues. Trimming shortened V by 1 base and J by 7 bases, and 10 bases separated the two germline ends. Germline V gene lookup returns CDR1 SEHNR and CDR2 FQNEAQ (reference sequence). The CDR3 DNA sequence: TGTGCCAGCAGCTTAGGTAGCGTTGGGACCCAGTACTTC. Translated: CASSLGSVGTQYF.

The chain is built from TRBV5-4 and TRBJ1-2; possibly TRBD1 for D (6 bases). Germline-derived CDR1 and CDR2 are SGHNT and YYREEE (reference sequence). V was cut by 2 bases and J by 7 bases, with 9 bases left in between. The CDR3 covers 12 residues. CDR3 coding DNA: TGTGCCAGCAGCTTACCGACAGGTGGCTACACCTTC. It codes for CASSLPTGGYTF.

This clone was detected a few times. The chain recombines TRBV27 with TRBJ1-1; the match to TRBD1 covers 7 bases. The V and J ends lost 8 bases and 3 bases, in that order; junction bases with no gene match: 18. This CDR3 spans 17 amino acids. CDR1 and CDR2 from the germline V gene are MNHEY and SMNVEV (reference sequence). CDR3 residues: CASRDNKGPGGYTEAFF. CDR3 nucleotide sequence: TGTGCCAGCCGGGATAACAAGGGGCCAGGGGGTTACACTGAAGCTTTCTTT.

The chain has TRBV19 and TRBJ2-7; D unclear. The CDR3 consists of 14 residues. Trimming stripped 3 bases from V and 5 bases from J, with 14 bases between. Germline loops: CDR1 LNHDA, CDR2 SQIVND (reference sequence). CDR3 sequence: CASSMQDLVDEQYF. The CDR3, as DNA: TGTGCCAGTAGTATGCAGGATCTGGTGGACGAGCAGTACTTC.

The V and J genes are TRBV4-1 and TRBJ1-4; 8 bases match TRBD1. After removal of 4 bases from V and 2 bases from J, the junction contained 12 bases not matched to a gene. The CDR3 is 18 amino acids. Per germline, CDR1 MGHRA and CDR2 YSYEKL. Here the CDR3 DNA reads TGCGCCAGCAGCCTTCGGACAGGGCCGGTTTCGACTAATGAAAAACTGTTTTTT. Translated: CASSLRTGPVSTNEKLFF.

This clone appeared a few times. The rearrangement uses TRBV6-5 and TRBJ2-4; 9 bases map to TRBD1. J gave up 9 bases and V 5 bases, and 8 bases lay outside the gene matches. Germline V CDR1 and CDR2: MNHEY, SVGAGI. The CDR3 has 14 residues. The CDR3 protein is CASSPTGGAGIQYF. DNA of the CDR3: TGTGCCAGCAGTCCCACAGGGGGCGCAGGCATTCAGTACTTC.

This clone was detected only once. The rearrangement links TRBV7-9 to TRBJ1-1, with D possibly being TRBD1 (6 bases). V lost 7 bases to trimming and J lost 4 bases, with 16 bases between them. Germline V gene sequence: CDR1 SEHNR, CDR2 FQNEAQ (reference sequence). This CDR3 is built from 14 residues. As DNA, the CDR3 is TGTGCCAGCACTCATTACAGGGCGGGCACTGAAGCTTTCTTT. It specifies CASTHYRAGTEAFF.

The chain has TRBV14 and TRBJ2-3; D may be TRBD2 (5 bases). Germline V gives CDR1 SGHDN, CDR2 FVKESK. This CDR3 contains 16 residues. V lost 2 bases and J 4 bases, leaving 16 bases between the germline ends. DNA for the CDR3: TGTGCCAGCAGCCAACCCCGCGCGGGTGGACCAGATACGCAGTATTTT. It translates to CASSQPRAGGPDTQYF.

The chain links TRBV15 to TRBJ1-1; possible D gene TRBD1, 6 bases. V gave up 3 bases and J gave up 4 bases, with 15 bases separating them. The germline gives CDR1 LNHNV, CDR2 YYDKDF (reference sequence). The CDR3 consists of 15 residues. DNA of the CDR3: TGTGCCACCAGCAGCGGACCGAAGGGGGTCACTGAAGCTTTCTTT. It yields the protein CATSSGPKGVTEAFF.

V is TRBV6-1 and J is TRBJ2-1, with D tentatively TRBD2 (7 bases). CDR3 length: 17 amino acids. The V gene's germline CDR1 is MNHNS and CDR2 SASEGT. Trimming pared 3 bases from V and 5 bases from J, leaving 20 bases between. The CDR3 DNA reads TGTGCCAGCAGTGAGAGTAAGGGGGGGCCGGCCAACAATGAGCAGTTCTTC. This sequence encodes CASSESKGGPANNEQFF.

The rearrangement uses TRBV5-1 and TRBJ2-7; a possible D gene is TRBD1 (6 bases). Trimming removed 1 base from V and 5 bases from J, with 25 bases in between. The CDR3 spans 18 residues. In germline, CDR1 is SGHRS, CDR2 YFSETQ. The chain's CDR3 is CASSLFSPRRGIRDEQYF. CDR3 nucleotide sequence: TGCGCCAGCAGCTTGTTTTCCCCCCGCAGGGGAATTCGCGACGAGCAGTACTTC.

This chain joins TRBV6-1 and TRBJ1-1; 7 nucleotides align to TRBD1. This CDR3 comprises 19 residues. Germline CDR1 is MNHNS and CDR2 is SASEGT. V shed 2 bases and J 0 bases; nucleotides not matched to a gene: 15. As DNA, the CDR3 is TGTGCCAGCAGTGAATCTTATAGGGGGCGAGGCCCCATGAACACTGAAGCTTTCTTT. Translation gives CASSESYRGRGPMNTEAFF.

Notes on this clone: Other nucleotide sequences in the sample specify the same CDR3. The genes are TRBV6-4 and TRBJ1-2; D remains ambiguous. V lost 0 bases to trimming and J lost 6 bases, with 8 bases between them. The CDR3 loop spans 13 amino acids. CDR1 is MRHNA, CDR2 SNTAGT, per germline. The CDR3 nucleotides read TGTGCCAGCAGTGACTCAGGGAGAGATGGCTACACCTTC. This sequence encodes CASSDSGRDGYTF.

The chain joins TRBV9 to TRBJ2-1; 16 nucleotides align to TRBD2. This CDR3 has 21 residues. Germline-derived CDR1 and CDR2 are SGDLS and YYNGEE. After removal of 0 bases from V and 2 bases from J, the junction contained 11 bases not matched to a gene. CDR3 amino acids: CASSVAIGTSGGAFAYNEQFF. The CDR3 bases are TGTGCCAGCAGCGTAGCTATAGGGACTAGCGGGGGGGCTTTCGCCTACAATGAGCAGTTCTTC. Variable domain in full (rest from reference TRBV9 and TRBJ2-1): DSGVTQTPKHLITATGQRVTLRCSPRSGDLSVYWYQQSLDQGLQFLIQYYNGEERAKGNILERFSAQQFPDLHSELNLSSLELGDSALYFCASSVAIGTSGGAFAYNEQFFGPGTRLTVL.

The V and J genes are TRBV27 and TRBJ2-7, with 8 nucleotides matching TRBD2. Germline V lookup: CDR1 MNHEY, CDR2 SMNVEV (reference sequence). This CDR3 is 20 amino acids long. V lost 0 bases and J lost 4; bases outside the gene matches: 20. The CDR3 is CASSLSAGGVSNSRIYEQYF. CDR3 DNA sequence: TGTGCCAGCAGTTTATCGGCCGGGGGGGTTTCCAACTCACGGATATACGAGCAGTACTTC.

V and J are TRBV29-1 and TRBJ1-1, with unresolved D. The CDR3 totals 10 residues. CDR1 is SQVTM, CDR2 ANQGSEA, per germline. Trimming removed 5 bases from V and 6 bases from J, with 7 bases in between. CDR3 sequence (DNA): TGCAGCGTTCAATTTCCTGAAGCTTTCTTT. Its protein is CSVQFPEAFF. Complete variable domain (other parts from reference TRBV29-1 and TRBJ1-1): SAVISQKPSRDICQRGTSLTIQCQVDSQVTMMFWYRQQPGQSLTLIATANQGSEATYESGFVIDKFPISRPNLTFSTLTVSNMSPEDSSIYLCSVQFPEAFFGQGTRLTVV.

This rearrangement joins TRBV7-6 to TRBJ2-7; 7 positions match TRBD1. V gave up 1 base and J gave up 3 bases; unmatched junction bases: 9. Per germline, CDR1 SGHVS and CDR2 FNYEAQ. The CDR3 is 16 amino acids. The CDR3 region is CASSLESRQGVYEQYF. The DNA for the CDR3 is TGTGCCAGCAGCTTAGAATCTCGGCAGGGGGTCTACGAGCAGTACTTC.

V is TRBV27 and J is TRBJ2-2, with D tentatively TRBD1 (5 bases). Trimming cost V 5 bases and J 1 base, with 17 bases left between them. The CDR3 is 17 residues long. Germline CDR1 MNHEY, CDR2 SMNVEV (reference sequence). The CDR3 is CASSPQWGRRNTGELFF. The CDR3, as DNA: TGTGCCAGCAGTCCACAATGGGGCCGCAGGAACACCGGGGAGCTGTTTTTT.

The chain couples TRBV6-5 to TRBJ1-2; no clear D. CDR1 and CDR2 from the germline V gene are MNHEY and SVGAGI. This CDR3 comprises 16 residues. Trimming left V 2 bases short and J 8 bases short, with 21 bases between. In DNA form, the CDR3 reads TGTGCCAGCAGTTACGGCCGAATTGGGCAAGATCTCGGCTACACCTTC. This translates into CASSYGRIGQDLGYTF.

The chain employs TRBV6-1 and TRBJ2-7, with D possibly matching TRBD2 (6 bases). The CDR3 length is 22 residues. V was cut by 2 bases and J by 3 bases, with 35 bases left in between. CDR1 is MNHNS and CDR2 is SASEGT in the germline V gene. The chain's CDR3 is CASSEPDYILQGSDIPIYEQYF. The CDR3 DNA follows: TGTGCCAGCAGTGAACCGGACTACATACTACAAGGTTCCGACATCCCGATCTACGAGCAGTACTTC.

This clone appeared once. The CDR3 loop is CASSQGQNEKLFF. CDR3 nucleotides: TGTGCCAGCTCACAGGGACAGAATGAAAAACTGTTTTTT. V is TRBV18 and J is TRBJ1-4, with 7 bases that match TRBD1. Germline assignment: CDR1 KGHSH and CDR2 LQKENI. The CDR3 totals 13 residues. With 4 bases clipped from V and 5 bases from J, the junction kept 1 base outside the gene matches. Full variable domain (missing parts from reference TRBV18 and TRBJ1-4): NAGVMQNPRHLVRRRGQEARLRCSPMKGHSHVYWYRQLPEEGLKFMVYLQKENIIDESGMPKERFSAEFPKEGPSILRIQQVVRGDSAAYFCASSQGQNEKLFFGSGTQLSVL.

The CDR3 DNA reads as TGTGCCAGCATAAGGGGATGGGGTGGGGCCAACGTCCTGACTTTC. Its protein product is CASIRGWGGANVLTF. This chain links TRBV6-1 with TRBJ2-6, with D possibly being TRBD1 (5 bases). V gave up 7 bases and J gave up 3 bases, with 13 bases separating them. CDR3 length: 15 residues. Germline CDR1 is MNHNS and CDR2 is SASEGT.

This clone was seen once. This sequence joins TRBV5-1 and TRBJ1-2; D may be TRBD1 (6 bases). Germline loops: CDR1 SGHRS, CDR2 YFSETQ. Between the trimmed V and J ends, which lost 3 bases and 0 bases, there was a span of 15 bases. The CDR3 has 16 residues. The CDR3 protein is CASSWRTAGPNYGYTF. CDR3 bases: TGCGCCAGCAGCTGGAGGACAGCTGGACCTAACTATGGCTACACCTTC.

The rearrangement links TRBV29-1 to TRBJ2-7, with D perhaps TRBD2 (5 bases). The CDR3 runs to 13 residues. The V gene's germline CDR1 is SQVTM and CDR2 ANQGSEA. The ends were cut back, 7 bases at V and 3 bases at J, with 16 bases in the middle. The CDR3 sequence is CSATDRGNYEQYF. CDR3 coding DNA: TGCAGCGCCACGGACCGGGGAAACTACGAGCAGTACTTC.